This T cell receptor (beta chain) was identified during a study of post-analysis software for immune sequencing data. Study context: Relapsing-remitting, secondary progressive and progressive-relapsing forms made up the multiple sclerosis disease courses.

Findings and caveats of the study: Patients used about five TRBV segments, including TRBV5-6, TRBV5-1 and TRBV20-1, more often than controls. The normalized Chao1 diversity of multiple sclerosis patients was significantly lower than that of controls. Samples from a shared batch, those prepared together, strongly co-clustered by F measure.

Many counts were recorded for this clonotype. As yet, its antigen is unknown. Every TCR beta cDNA library bore unique molecular identifiers. TCRdb itself ran the PCR reads through MiXCR, one entry per CDR3 protein. The top ten hold around 1.5% of the sample, which has roughly 170,000 distinct CDR3 sequences, approximately 31% seen once. Germline assignment: CDR1 SQVTM and CDR2 ANQGSEA. V lost 6 bases and J lost 4; bases outside the gene matches: 4. The CDR3 extends over 12 amino acids. This TCR was recovered from a girl aged 5-17 years with multiple sclerosis. This sequence joins TRBV29-1 and TRBJ2-5; 8 nucleotides line up with TRBD1. Sequencing was done on a sample of blood. The CDR3: CSVDRVRETQYF. The CDR3 nucleotides read TGCAGCGTGGACAGGGTACGAGAGACCCAGTACTTC. Together with reference TRBV29-1 and TRBJ2-5, the CDR3 gives the full variable domain: SAVISQKPSRDICQRGTSLTIQCQVDSQVTMMFWYRQQPGQSLTLIATANQGSEATYESGFVIDKFPISRPNLTFSTLTVSNMSPEDSSIYLCSVDRVRETQYFGPGTRLLVL.